The subject of this entry is one T cell receptor beta chain. This sample is part of a study of blood T cell repertoires in COVID-19. As for the study in general: Both acute and convalescent COVID-19 samples were obtained from the United States, Italy and Spain.

Original processing methods: How many nucleated cells were present was estimated from reference gene primer amplification. Sequencing used immunoSEQ multiplex PCR; TCRdb keeps in-frame clones, though not all of them. Clonal size and the V and J genes are those of that table, whereas D and trimming came from the DNA. Of about 140,000 clones detected, roughly 80% appear once; the ten largest clones hold less than 7%. This CDR3 is 14 amino acids long. Germline V lookup: CDR1 KGHSH, CDR2 LQKENI. Trimming shortened V by 2 bases and J by 5 bases, and 12 bases separated the two germline ends. Participants were aged about 18 to 90 years from around 24 US areas. Each participant's cohort was designated according to participant-reported clinical history.

The sequenced sample consisted of PBMCs or T cells enriched from blood (not recorded which). V usage is TRBV18 and J usage is TRBJ1-1; D is perhaps TRBD1 (5 bases). This clonotype was obtained from a middle-aged man with acute COVID-19. The CDR3 DNA is TGTGCCAGCTCACCAAAAGGGGTAAGGACTGAAGCTTTCTTT. This codes for CASSPKGVRTEAFF.